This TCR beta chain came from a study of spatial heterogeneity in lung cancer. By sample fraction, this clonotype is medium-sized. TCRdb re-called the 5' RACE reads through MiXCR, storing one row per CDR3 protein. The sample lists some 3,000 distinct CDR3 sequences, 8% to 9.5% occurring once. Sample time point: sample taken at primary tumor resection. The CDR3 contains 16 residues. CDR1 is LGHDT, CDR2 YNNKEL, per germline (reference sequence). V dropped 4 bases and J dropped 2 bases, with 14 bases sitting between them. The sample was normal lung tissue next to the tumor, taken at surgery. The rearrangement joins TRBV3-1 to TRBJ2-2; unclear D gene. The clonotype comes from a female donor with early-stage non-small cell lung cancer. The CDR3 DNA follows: TGTGCCAGCAGCCGACTTGGGTCATCCAACACCGGGGAGCTGTTTTTT. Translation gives CASSRLGSSNTGELFF.